One and the same sample provided the 19 T cell receptor beta chains below, sequenced in a study of T cells in Graves' hyperthyroidism and ophthalmopathy. TCR beta CDR3 sequences were amplified from RNA transcripts. The HTBI primer set was used in a first-round RT-PCR of the TCR CDR3. TCRdb ran MiXCR on the multiplex PCR reads and lists one entry per CDR3 protein. The sample includes 560,000 or so distinct CDR3 sequences, about 43% of them seen just once. Input material: peripheral blood or thyroid tissue (not recorded which). Source of these receptors: a young woman with Graves' hyperthyroidism.

The chain couples TRBV9 to TRBJ1-2; D remains ambiguous. This CDR3 contains 13 residues. V gave up 7 bases and J gave up 1 base, with 11 bases separating them. From germline, CDR1 is SGDLS and CDR2 YYNGEE. In nucleotides, the CDR3 is TGTGCCAGCGCCCGCAGCGGTAACTATGGCTACACCTTC. Translated, it gives CASARSGNYGYTF.

The chain combines TRBV7-9 with TRBJ1-1, with D perhaps matching TRBD1 (6 bases). Trimming shortened V by 2 bases and J by 7 bases, and 14 bases separated the two germline ends. CDR1 and CDR2 from the germline V gene are SEHNR and FQNEAQ (reference sequence). CDR3 length: 14 amino acids. CDR3 sequence (DNA): TGTGCCAGCAGCTTAACGTCCAGGGGTGGTGAAGCTTTCTTT. The encoded protein is CASSLTSRGGEAFF.

This clonotype has a handful of counts. The chain has TRBV19 and TRBJ1-5, with D unresolved. This CDR3 has 15 amino acids. Germline assignment: CDR1 LNHDA and CDR2 SQIVND (reference sequence). V lost 6 bases and J lost 2, with 14 bases in between. CDR3 residues: CASSTPTAGNQPQHF. CDR3 nucleotides: TGTGCCAGTAGCACTCCCACGGCGGGCAATCAGCCCCAGCATTTT.

This clonotype occurred a few times. The chain combines TRBV19 with TRBJ1-2; a possible D gene is TRBD1 (5 bases). Trimming removed 1 base at V and 7 bases at J, with 13 bases between. The CDR3 loop spans 14 amino acids. The germline CDR1 and CDR2 sequences are LNHDA and SQIVND (reference sequence). The CDR3, as DNA: TGTGCCAGTAGTATAGGGACGGGGGGTCTTGGCTACACCTTC. Protein product: CASSIGTGGLGYTF.

This clonotype was detected a few times. The junction departs from germline at one end; a sequencing error may be responsible. This chain joins TRBV2 and TRBJ1-1, with D unresolved. There are 12 residues in the CDR3. Germline CDR1 reads SNHLY; CDR2 reads FYNNEI. The CDR3 region is CASVGGDTEAFF. As DNA, the CDR3 is TGCGCCAGCGTGGGAGGCGACACTGAAGCTTTCTTT.

The V gene is TRBV2, the J gene TRBJ1-5; possible D gene TRBD1, 5 bases. Germline CDR1 SNHLY, CDR2 FYNNEI. The CDR3 has 15 amino acids. Deletions cut 5 bases from V and 2 bases from J, with 13 bases between. The CDR3 DNA sequence: TGTGCCAGCAGTTTCAGCAGGGCTCGCAATCAGCCCCAGCATTTT. It encodes CASSFSRARNQPQHF.

The table lists this clonotype with a few counts. The chain recombines TRBV14 with TRBJ1-5; tentatively, D is TRBD1 (5 bases). Trimming cost V 4 bases and J 7 bases, with 14 bases left between them. The CDR3 is 14 amino acids. Germline V gives CDR1 SGHDN, CDR2 FVKESK. CDR3 amino acids: CASSPSGTQQPQHF. Written as DNA, the CDR3 is TGTGCCAGCAGCCCCTCGGGGACCCAACAGCCCCAGCATTTT. Variable domain in full (rest from reference TRBV14 and TRBJ1-5): EAGVTQFPSHSVIEKGQTVTLRCDPISGHDNLYWYRRVMGKEIKFLLHFVKESKQDESGMPNNRFLAERTGGTYSTLKVQPAELEDSGVYFCASSPSGTQQPQHFGDGTRLSIL.

For this clonotype: One end of the junction does not line up with germline, which may come from a read error. The J gene is TRBJ1-5, the V gene TRBV2; D gene unclear. This CDR3 comprises 14 residues. Germline V CDR1 and CDR2: SNHLY, FYNNEI. This chain's CDR3 is CASSPGTCNRPQHF. CDR3 sequence (DNA): TGTGCCAGCAGTCCAGGAACCTGCAATCGGCCCCAGCATTTT.

This clonotype was detected ten times or more. V is TRBV20-1 and J is TRBJ2-5, with a possible D match to TRBD2 (5 bases). Trimming took 1 base from V and 2 from J, leaving 8 bases between them. The CDR3 runs to 13 residues. Per germline, CDR1 DFQATT and CDR2 SNEGSKA (reference sequence). For the CDR3, the DNA is TGCAGTGCTAGAGCGGGATTTCAAGAGACCCAGTACTTC. This encodes CSARAGFQETQYF.

This rearrangement joins TRBV10-3 to TRBJ2-5, with 10 bases identical to TRBD2. The germline V gene has CDR1 ENHRY and CDR2 SYGVKD. V lost 0 bases to trimming and J lost 1 base; unmatched junction nucleotides: 5. The CDR3 consists of 17 residues. CDR3: CAISESRIAGGQETQYF. The CDR3 DNA reads as TGTGCCATCAGTGAGTCGAGAATAGCGGGGGGCCAAGAGACCCAGTACTTC.

The genes are TRBV12-3 or TRBV12-4 and TRBJ1-5, with a possible D match to TRBD1 (5 bases). The V and J ends lost 6 bases and 4 bases respectively, with 16 bases between them. CDR3 length: 15 amino acids. The CDR3 DNA reads TGTGCCAGCAGCCGCCCGGGGCAGGCAAATCAGCCCCAGCATTTT. It yields the protein CASSRPGQANQPQHF.

This clonotype was detected a few times. This chain links TRBV9 with TRBJ1-3, with a tentative D call TRBD1 (5 bases). Trimming cost V 3 bases and J 1 base, with 11 bases left between them. Germline V gene lookup returns CDR1 SGDLS and CDR2 YYNGEE. The CDR3 is made up of 15 amino acids. CDR3 protein: CASSETEGSGNTIYF. The CDR3 region has the DNA TGTGCCAGCAGCGAAACAGAGGGGTCTGGAAACACCATATATTTT.

The CDR3 here is CSASPAPGEQYF. DNA of the CDR3: TGCAGCGCCTCCCCGGCTCCGGGGGAGCAGTACTTC. This chain joins TRBV29-1 and TRBJ2-7; D possibly corresponds to TRBD2 (5 bases). The V gene's germline CDR1 is SQVTM and CDR2 ANQGSEA. The V and J ends lost 7 bases and 7 bases respectively, with 17 bases between them. This CDR3 has 12 amino acids.

This clonotype has ten or more counts. The V and J genes are TRBV29-1 and TRBJ1-1; D is perhaps TRBD1 (6 bases). The CDR3 has 13 amino acids. Trimming left V 6 bases short and J 0 bases short, with 11 bases between. Per the germline V gene, CDR1 is SQVTM and CDR2 is ANQGSEA. The CDR3 region is CSVTGQLNTEAFF. The DNA for the CDR3 is TGCAGCGTGACGGGACAACTGAACACTGAAGCTTTCTTT.

A remark on this clonotype: Given a much more abundant clone one base away, this may be a read error. The chain combines TRBV29-1 with TRBJ1-2; TRBD1 might be the D (5 bases). The V gene's germline CDR1 is SQVTM and CDR2 ANQGSEA. The V end was cut by 2 bases, the J end by 3 bases, with 16 bases between. This CDR3 contains 15 residues. The DNA of the CDR3 is TGCAGCGTTGAACCCGACAGAGGGAGGGACTATGGCTACACCTTC. This translates into CSVEPDRGRDYGYTF.

The sample holds a few counts of this clonotype. V is TRBV24-1 and J is TRBJ2-5, with TRBD1 matching over 9 bases. Trimming took 0 bases from V and 5 from J; bases not matched to a gene: 6. The CDR3 consists of 16 residues. Germline CDR1 and CDR2: KGHDR and SFDVKD. CDR3 in DNA: TGTGCCACCAGTGATTTGAGGGGACAGGGTGAGGAGACCCAGTACTTC. Its translation: CATSDLRGQGEETQYF.

The rearrangement joins TRBV7-9 to TRBJ1-1; D may be TRBD1 (5 bases). Germline V gene lookup returns CDR1 SEHNR and CDR2 FQNEAQ (reference sequence). This CDR3 comprises 11 residues. V was trimmed by 8 bases and J by 4 bases, leaving 8 bases between them. The CDR3 loop is CASGAFTEAFF. In DNA form, the CDR3 reads TGTGCCAGCGGGGCCTTCACTGAAGCTTTCTTT.

The J gene is TRBJ2-7, the V gene TRBV7-2; possible D gene TRBD2, 6 bases. With 3 bases removed from V and 6 bases from J, the gap between germline ends came to 12 bases. CDR1 and CDR2 (germline): SGHTA, FQGNSA. This CDR3 comprises 13 residues. The CDR3 bases are TGTGCCAGCAGCTTCCCATGGCGGGGCGAGCAGTACTTC. Protein: CASSFPWRGEQYF.

The chain recombines TRBV5-1 with TRBJ2-5, with 9 nucleotides matching TRBD2. The CDR3 runs to 14 residues. After removal of 2 bases from V and 5 bases from J, the junction contained 4 bases not matched to a gene. Germline V gives CDR1 SGHRS, CDR2 YFSETQ. Here the CDR3 reads CASSFGSGSETQYF. CDR3 bases: TGCGCCAGCAGCTTCGGTAGCGGGAGTGAGACCCAGTACTTC.